Following are 11 T cell receptor beta chains from one sample sequenced in a study of CD4+ T cells in melanoma. The table came from immunoSEQ multiplex PCR; TCRdb's copy has only in-frame clones and leaves some out. The data contain under 20,000 clones, under 90% of them singletons. Input material: cells from a culture (not recorded whether cultured in vitro). These receptors came from a human donor with melanoma.

The rearrangement joins TRBV7-9 to TRBJ1-1; 10 bases match TRBD1. The CDR3 covers 12 residues. With 5 bases clipped from V and 11 bases from J, the junction kept 5 bases outside the gene matches. CDR1 and CDR2 from the germline V gene are SEHNR and FQNEAQ (reference sequence). CDR3 amino acids: CASSPSDRGAFF. CDR3 DNA: TGTGCCAGCAGCCCCTCGGACAGGGGGGCTTTCTTT.

The chain couples TRBV9 to TRBJ1-2; D remains ambiguous. The V and J ends lost 4 bases and 5 bases respectively, with 9 bases between them. CDR3 length: 12 residues. CDR1 is SGDLS, CDR2 YYNGEE, per germline. Here the CDR3 DNA reads TGTGCCAGCAGCCCCGGCGAATATGGCTACACCTTC. Translating it yields CASSPGEYGYTF.

The chain links TRBV5-1 to TRBJ1-4; 7 nucleotides agree with TRBD1. CDR1 and CDR2 (germline): SGHRS, YFSETQ. J lost 3 bases, V lost 4 bases, and 3 bases had no gene match. The CDR3 is 14 residues long. The CDR3 region has the DNA TGCGCCAGCAGCAAGGGACAGTCTAATGAAAAACTGTTTTTT. It is translated as CASSKGQSNEKLFF.

The chain uses TRBV19 and TRBJ1-2; D possibly corresponds to TRBD1 (6 bases). There are 12 residues in the CDR3. Germline loops: CDR1 LNHDA, CDR2 SQIVND (reference sequence). V was trimmed by 8 bases and J by 5 bases, leaving 12 bases between them. CDR3 sequence (DNA): TGTGCCAGTGTACAGGGACCGTATGGCTACACCTTC. Encoded protein: CASVQGPYGYTF.

This clone was detected only a few times. CDR3 DNA sequence: TGTGCCAGCAGCGTCATGGGGTTAACCTACGAGCAGTACTTC. It specifies CASSVMGLTYEQYF. The chain links TRBV11-2 to TRBJ2-7; no reliable D call. The V end was cut by 5 bases, the J end by 2 bases, with 13 bases between. The CDR3 is made up of 14 amino acids. Looked up from germline, CDR1 is SGHAT and CDR2 is FQNNGV.

The chain links TRBV6-1 to TRBJ2-3, with D possibly matching TRBD2 (7 bases). V dropped 0 bases and J dropped 2 bases, with 15 bases sitting between them. Germline V gives CDR1 MNHNS, CDR2 SASEGT. This CDR3 region has 17 residues. The CDR3 nucleotides read TGTGCCAGCAGTGAAGCGCGGGGGCCCGAGTCCACAGATACGCAGTATTTT. Translation gives CASSEARGPESTDTQYF.

The chain links TRBV7-9 to TRBJ1-4; 10 nucleotides align to TRBD1. V shed 5 bases and J 5 bases; nucleotides not matched to a gene: 2. Germline V lookup: CDR1 SEHNR, CDR2 FQNEAQ (reference sequence). The CDR3 loop spans 14 amino acids. CDR3 amino acids: CASSEGQGNEKLFF. Here the CDR3 DNA reads TGTGCCAGCAGCGAGGGACAGGGGAATGAAAAACTGTTTTTT.

This rearrangement joins TRBV11-3 to TRBJ1-5, with TRBD1 identical over 8 bases. V lost 4 bases, J lost 1 base, and 15 bases stayed unmatched. This CDR3 has 19 amino acids. Germline V CDR1 and CDR2: SGHNT, YENEEA. CDR3 sequence (DNA): TGTGCCAGCAGCTCAGGGGAATGTCACCAGGGGGCGAGCAATCAGCCCCAGCATTTT. As protein: CASSSGECHQGASNQPQHF.

The J gene is TRBJ1-4, the V gene TRBV5-8; weak D call: TRBD1 (6 bases). The V end lost 6 bases, the J end lost 4 bases, and 10 bases lay between the germline ends. This CDR3 has 13 amino acids. CDR1 and CDR2 from the germline V gene are SGHTS and YDEGEE. CDR3: CASTGGLNEKLFF. The CDR3 nucleotides read TGTGCCAGCACGGGGGGCCTTAATGAAAAACTGTTTTTT.

The rearrangement joins TRBV6-5 to TRBJ2-3; 11 nucleotides agree with TRBD2. The ends lost 8 bases at V and 8 bases at J; junction bases unmatched: 3. Germline V gives CDR1 MNHEY, CDR2 SVGAGI. The CDR3 has 12 residues. CDR3 protein: CASRLAGSTQYF. The CDR3 nucleotides read TGTGCCAGCCGACTAGCGGGGTCTACGCAGTATTTT.

The chain carries TRBV7-9 and TRBJ1-4; D may be TRBD1 (6 bases). V lost 5 bases and J 8 bases, leaving 9 bases between the germline ends. Per the germline V gene, CDR1 is SEHNR and CDR2 is FQNEAQ (reference sequence). The CDR3 loop spans 12 amino acids. The CDR3 DNA reads as TGTGCCAGCAGCACGCAGGGGGAAAAACTGTTTTTT. As protein: CASSTQGEKLFF.